This entry concerns a single T cell receptor (beta chain). Per the authors' pipeline: From reference gene primer amplification, estimates of nucleated cell counts were derived. Repertoires were generated with immunoSEQ multiplex PCR, while TCRdb's copy carries only in-frame clones and drops some. The V and J calls and clone size were taken over from that table, and D and trimming were inferred from the DNA. The top ten hold about 1.6% of the sample, which has about 180,000 clones, around 83% seen once. The CDR3 totals 11 residues. Germline lookup yields CDR1 ENHRY and CDR2 SYGVKD. After removal of 2 bases from V and 10 bases from J, the junction contained 1 base not matched to a gene. This entry belongs to a study of blood T cell repertoires in COVID-19.

The chain carries TRBV10-3 and TRBJ1-1; TRBD1 matches at 7 bases. The receptor was derived from a human donor in a cohort sampled during active COVID-19. Sequenced material: peripheral blood. CDR3 residues: CAISEEGAAFF. The CDR3 DNA follows: TGTGCCATCAGTGAGGAGGGGGCAGCTTTCTTT.